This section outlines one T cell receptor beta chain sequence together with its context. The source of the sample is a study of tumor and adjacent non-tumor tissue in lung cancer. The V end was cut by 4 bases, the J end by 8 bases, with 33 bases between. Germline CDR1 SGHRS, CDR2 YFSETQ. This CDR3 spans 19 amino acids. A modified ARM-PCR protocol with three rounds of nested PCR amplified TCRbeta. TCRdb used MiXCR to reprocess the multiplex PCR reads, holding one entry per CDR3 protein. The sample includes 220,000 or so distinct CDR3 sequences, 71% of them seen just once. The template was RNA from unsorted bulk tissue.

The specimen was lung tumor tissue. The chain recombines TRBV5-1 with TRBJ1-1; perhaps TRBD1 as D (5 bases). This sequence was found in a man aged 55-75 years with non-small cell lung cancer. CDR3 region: CASSLWGGVGGHPDKEAFF. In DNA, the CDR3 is TGCGCCAGCAGCCTCTGGGGCGGTGTAGGAGGGCATCCGGACAAGGAAGCTTTCTTT.